This T cell receptor (beta chain) was profiled in a study of regulatory T cells in long-lasting Graves disease. Trimming left V 3 bases short and J 5 bases short, with 13 bases between. Looked up from germline, CDR1 is KGHDR and CDR2 is SFDVKD. The CDR3 extends over 15 amino acids. Both iRepertoire HTBI primers and Arm-PCR of CDR3 regions were used to build the TCR beta libraries. Each CDR3 protein is one row after TCRdb ran MiXCR on the multiplex PCR reads. The sample consists of around 450,000 distinct CDR3 sequences, just under 15% of them appearing once. This clonotype was counted at least ten times. The sample's time point: newly diagnosed GD, antithyroid drugs for less than 3 months. Scientists built the TCR library using RNA that was extracted from PBMCs. This same sample was also part of a study on T cells in Graves' hyperthyroidism and ophthalmopathy.

The V and J genes are TRBV24-1 and TRBJ1-5; tentative D call: TRBD1 (5 bases). Sample: peripheral blood mononuclear cells (PBMCs), taken at new diagnosis, from a patient treated with antithyroid drugs. This TCR came from a woman in her twenties or thirties with Graves disease. DNA of the CDR3: TGTGCCACCAGTGATGGGACGCTGGATTATCAGCCCCAGCATTTT. Residues: CATSDGTLDYQPQHF.